This TCR beta chain stems from a study of cytomegalovirus exposure and HLA in healthy donors. The PCR made use of 60 Vbeta and 13 Jbeta primers. Sequencing used immunoSEQ multiplex PCR; TCRdb keeps in-frame clones, though not all of them. The profile shows about 250,000 clones, 78% of them singletons. General study findings and limits: Across donors, presence/absence analyses took sequencing depth to be roughly uniform. Accounts indicate the classifier identified cytomegalovirus status with strong specificity and sensitivity.

A remark on this clone: Its antigen is currently unknown.

V lost 0 bases and J 5 bases, leaving 6 bases between the germline ends. The CDR3 sequence is 12 residues long. Germline CDR1 and CDR2: SGHNT and YYREEE (reference sequence). This chain links TRBV5-4 with TRBJ2-7; a possible D gene is TRBD2 (5 bases). The source of this sequence is a boy under 18 in good health and CMV-seronegative. Material for sequencing was PBMCs. This CDR3 reads CASSLVSDEQYF. The DNA of the CDR3 is TGTGCCAGCAGCTTGGTTAGCGACGAGCAGTACTTC.